Here is one T cell receptor beta chain with its context. Per germline, CDR1 GTSNPN and CDR2 SVGIG (reference sequence). V lost 0 bases and J lost 4, with 12 bases in between. The CDR3 is 14 residues long. Per the authors' pipeline: Reference gene primer amplification gave nucleated cell count estimates. Some clones are missing from TCRdb's copy, which holds only in-frame ones; the method was immunoSEQ multiplex PCR. For V, J and clone size, that table is used; D and trimming come from the DNA. The sample lists roughly 410,000 clones; more than 80% were seen once. The source of the sample is a study of blood T cell repertoires in COVID-19. Study-level information: Samples representing acute and convalescent COVID-19 were sourced from the United States, Italy and Spain. Sample material is recorded as cDNA or gDNA derived from T cells, B-cell-depleted T cells, or PBMCs.

This TCR came from a man aged 35 to 55 with acute or convalescent COVID-19. The chain is built from TRBV30 and TRBJ1-2; the D gene is possibly TRBD1 (6 bases). Sequenced input: peripheral blood. The chain's CDR3 is CAWSVLTGGYGYTF. DNA for the CDR3: TGTGCCTGGAGTGTGCTGACAGGCGGCTATGGCTACACCTTC.